This TCR beta chain derives from a study of post-analysis software for immune sequencing data. Looking at the study overall: Relapsing-remitting, secondary progressive and progressive-relapsing multiple sclerosis courses were included. Study outcomes and limitations: Patients carried five TRBV segments more frequently than controls did, and TRBV5-6, TRBV5-1 and TRBV20-1 were among them. There was significantly lower normalized Chao1 diversity in multiple sclerosis patients than in controls.

cDNA libraries for TCR beta contained unique molecular identifiers. TCRdb independently ran MiXCR on the PCR reads; one entry per CDR3 protein. The table shows roughly 870,000 distinct CDR3 sequences, with approximately 53% occurring only once. To note about this clonotype: The antigen remains undetermined.

This CDR3 is built from 13 residues. Germline lookup yields CDR1 SQVTM and CDR2 ANQGSEA. V was clipped by 4 bases and J by 3 bases; unmatched bases: 5. What was sequenced was blood. The TCR comes from a girl aged 10 to 17 with multiple sclerosis. J is TRBJ2-7 and V is TRBV29-1, with 8 positions matching TRBD1. CDR3 DNA sequence: TGCAGCGTTGGCCTAGGACAGGGCTACGAGCAGTACTTC. Protein sequence: CSVGLGQGYEQYF.